These T cell receptor beta chains were read from a single sample in a study of cytomegalovirus exposure and HLA in healthy donors. Using immunoSEQ multiplex PCR, the repertoire was profiled, and TCRdb retains in-frame clones only, with some absent. The data contain roughly 150,000 clones, almost 80% of them singletons. The sample taken for sequencing was PBMCs. The receptors originated from a man aged 18 to 30 in good health and CMV-seropositive. CDR3s include the opening cysteine and the closing phenylalanine or tryptophan. A D gene is named only where the DNA matches it firmly. Size tells how often a clone was seen (once, few, many) or the class of an expanded clone, and some rows leave it out.

abundance: .; d_gene: TRBD2; j_gene: TRBJ2-5; v_gene: TRBV6-1; CDR3aa: CASSEFGPGLQETQYF; CDR3nt: TGTGCCAGCAGTGAATTCGGGCCGGGACTACAAGAGACCCAGTACTTC
abundance: .; d_gene: TRBD1; j_gene: TRBJ1-2; v_gene: TRBV4-1; CDR3aa: CASSQAGTGLGYTF; CDR3nt: TGCGCCAGCAGCCAGGCCGGGACAGGGTTGGGCTACACCTTC
abundance: .; d_gene: TRBD1; j_gene: TRBJ2-2; v_gene: TRBV7-8; CDR3aa: CASSWDRGTGELFF; CDR3nt: TGTGCCAGCAGCTGGGACAGGGGAACCGGGGAGCTGTTTTTT
abundance: few; d_gene: .; j_gene: TRBJ2-7; v_gene: TRBV21-1; CDR3aa: CASSKGDTTYEQYF; CDR3nt: TGTGCCAGCAGCAAAGGTGACACCACCTACGAGCAGTACTTC
abundance: .; d_gene: .; j_gene: TRBJ1-2; v_gene: TRBV12-5; CDR3aa: CASDHSSHPAGGVSYGYTF; CDR3nt: TGTGCTAGTGACCACTCAAGTCACCCGGCGGGAGGTGTCTCCTATGGCTACACCTTC
abundance: .; d_gene: .; j_gene: TRBJ2-3; v_gene: TRBV28; CDR3aa: CASSLLGLYASTDTQYF; CDR3nt: TGTGCCAGCAGTTTGCTCGGACTGTACGCTAGCACAGATACGCAGTATTTT
abundance: .; d_gene: .; j_gene: TRBJ2-3; v_gene: TRBV19; CDR3aa: CASSILPADTQYF; CDR3nt: TGTGCCAGTAGTATCCTCCCGGCAGATACGCAGTATTTT
abundance: .; d_gene: .; j_gene: TRBJ2-7; v_gene: TRBV7-8; CDR3aa: CASSLVRREQYF; CDR3nt: TGTGCCAGCAGCTTAGTGAGGCGGGAGCAGTACTTC
abundance: .; d_gene: .; j_gene: TRBJ1-5; v_gene: TRBV7-8; CDR3aa: CASSLDPGRRYSNQPQHF; CDR3nt: TGTGCCAGCAGCTTAGATCCGGGGAGACGGTATAGCAATCAGCCCCAGCATTTT
abundance: few; d_gene: TRBD2; j_gene: TRBJ2-1; v_gene: TRBV11-2; CDR3aa: CASSLVGTGGLVKFF; CDR3nt: TGTGCCAGCAGCTTAGTCGGGACGGGAGGTCTAGTCAAGTTCTTC